Included here is one TCR beta chain sequence, with context. The antigen is undetermined. These data are taken from a study of graft-versus-host responses after intestinal transplantation. The data were produced by immunoSEQ multiplex PCR, yet TCRdb's version contains in-frame clones alone and is incomplete. The sample lists about 90,000 clones, 91% occurring once. The germline V and J ends were trimmed by 1 base and 7 bases, with 13 bases remaining between them. The CDR3 runs to 14 residues. Germline CDR1 MGHDK, CDR2 SYGVNS. The clonotype comes from a human donor who received an intestinal transplant. V gene TRBV25-1 combines with J gene TRBJ1-2; D is possibly TRBD1 (6 bases). The sequences come from unstimulated CD8+ T cells sorted from spleen or lymph node cells, collected before intestinal transplant. The CDR3 region has the DNA TGTGCCAGCAGTGAATCAGGGGCGGGAGGTGGCTACACCTTC. It codes for CASSESGAGGGYTF.